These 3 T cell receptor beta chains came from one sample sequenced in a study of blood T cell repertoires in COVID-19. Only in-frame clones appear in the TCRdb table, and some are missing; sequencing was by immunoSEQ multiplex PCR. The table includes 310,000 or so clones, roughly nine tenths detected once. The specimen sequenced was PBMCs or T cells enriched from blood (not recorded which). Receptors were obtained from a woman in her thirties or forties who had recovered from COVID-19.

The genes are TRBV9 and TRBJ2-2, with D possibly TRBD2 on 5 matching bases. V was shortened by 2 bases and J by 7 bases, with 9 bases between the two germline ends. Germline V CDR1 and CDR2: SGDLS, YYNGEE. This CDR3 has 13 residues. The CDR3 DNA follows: TGTGCCAGCAGCGTGCTAGCAAGCGGGGAGCTGTTTTTT. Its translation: CASSVLASGELFF. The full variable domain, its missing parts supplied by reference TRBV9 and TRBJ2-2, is DSGVTQTPKHLITATGQRVTLRCSPRSGDLSVYWYQQSLDQGLQFLIQYYNGEERAKGNILERFSAQQFPDLHSELNLSSLELGDSALYFCASSVLASGELFFGEGSRLTVL.

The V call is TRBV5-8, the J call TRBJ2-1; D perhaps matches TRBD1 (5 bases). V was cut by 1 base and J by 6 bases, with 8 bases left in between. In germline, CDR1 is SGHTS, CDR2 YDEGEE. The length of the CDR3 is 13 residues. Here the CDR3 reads CASSLQGRNEQFF. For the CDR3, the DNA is TGTGCCAGCAGCTTGCAGGGTCGCAATGAGCAGTTCTTC.

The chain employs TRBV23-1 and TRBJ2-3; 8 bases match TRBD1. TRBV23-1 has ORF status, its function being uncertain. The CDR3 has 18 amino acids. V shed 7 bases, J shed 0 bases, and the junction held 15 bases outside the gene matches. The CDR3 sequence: CASTLPGQEGRSTDTQYF. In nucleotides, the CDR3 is TGCGCCAGCACCCTTCCGGGACAGGAGGGTCGGAGCACAGATACGCAGTATTTT.